This T cell receptor (beta chain) was recovered during a study of blood T cells in healthy people across ages. The authors ran a second PCR of about 7 to 11 cycles using a sample-barcoded 5' primer and a J-beta primer mix. TCRdb processed the 5' RACE reads anew with MiXCR; each CDR3 protein has one entry. The sample contains around 1.7 million distinct CDR3 sequences, under 30% of which appear only once. The draw of peripheral blood yielded approximately 10 milliliters from each donor. This clonotype was seen a handful of times. Its specificity is unknown. One base away lies a much larger clone, so this may be a sequencing read error. The study's findings and limits: Per-million-T-cell TCR beta diversity fell roughly linearly with age. PBMCs were not sorted, which prevented a conclusive comparison of naive versus antigen-experienced cells. Greater diversity and more naive CD4+ cells were seen in long-lived donors than in aged donors.

This TCR was sampled from a woman aged 25 to 39 in good health. The sample comprised blood.

DNA of the CDR3: TGTGCCAGCAGCTTGGCGTCTGGGGCCGACGTCCTGACTTTC. Translated: CASSLASGADVLTF. The chain uses TRBV7-2 and TRBJ2-6; D is possibly TRBD1 (5 bases). Looked up from germline, CDR1 is SGHTA and CDR2 is FQGNSA. The CDR3 consists of 14 residues.